These T cell receptor beta chains were read from a single sample in a study of cytomegalovirus exposure and HLA in healthy donors. Assay: immunoSEQ multiplex PCR; the TCRdb copy retains only in-frame clones and omits some. The sample lists 110,000 to 150,000 clones, roughly 80% occurring once. Sequencing used PBMCs. The receptors shown here come from a man in his forties in good health and CMV-seronegative. CDR3s include the opening cysteine and the closing phenylalanine or tryptophan. Fields, in order: V gene, clone size, D gene, J gene, CDR3 DNA, CDR3 protein. The D gene is left open where the match is weak. Clone size is given for some rows only: seen once, a few or many times, or a class if the clone is expanded.

>TRBV5-4|-|-|TRBJ2-3
TGTGCCAGCAGCCCGGACATCACCACAGATACGCAGTATTTT
CASSPDITTDTQYF
>TRBV9|few|TRBD2|TRBJ2-5
TGTGCCAGCAGCGATAGCGGGGGGGCGGAAGAGACCCAGTACTTC
CASSDSGGAEETQYF
>TRBV9|-|TRBD2|TRBJ2-3
TGTGCCAGCAGCGCATCCCCCAACGGGGCTAGCGGGGGACTTTTT
CASSASPNGASGGLF
>TRBV6-5|-|-|TRBJ2-2
TGTGCCAGCAGTTACTCGAGACTCCTGAACACCGGGGAGCTGTTTTTT
CASSYSRLLNTGELFF
>TRBV4-1|-|TRBD2|TRBJ2-4
TGCGCCAGCAGCCAAGATCCCAGCGGGGGGCCTCATTTTGGGATTCAGTACTTC
CASSQDPSGGPHFGIQYF
>TRBV6-5|-|-|TRBJ1-1
TGTGCCAGCAGTTACGGTCGCCGTGTGGGTCGGGCTGAAGCTTTCTTT
CASSYGRRVGRAEAFF
>TRBV7-9|-|-|TRBJ1-2
TGTGCCAGCCGTAATTCCGGGAACTCCTATGGCTACACCTTC
CASRNSGNSYGYTF
>TRBV5-6|-|-|TRBJ2-7
TGTGCCAGCAGGCCCGGGACACTGAGCTCCTACGAGCAGTACTTC
CASRPGTLSSYEQYF
>TRBV6-1|-|TRBD1|TRBJ2-5
TGTGCCAGCAGTCAATTTGGGACAGGCCAAGAGACCCAGTACTTC
CASSQFGTGQETQYF
>TRBV11-3|few|TRBD2|TRBJ2-5
TGTGCCAGCAGCGCAGCGGGAGGGGAGACCCAGTACTTC
CASSAAGGETQYF
>TRBV29-1|-|TRBD1|TRBJ2-5
TGCAGCGTTAGCTCGACAGGGGAGGAGACCCAGTACTTC
CSVSSTGEETQYF
>TRBV7-8|-|TRBD1|TRBJ1-6
TGTGCCAGCAGCTCAAGGGACAGGGTCAATAATTCACCCCTCCACTTT
CASSSRDRVNNSPLHF
>TRBV6-5|-|-|TRBJ2-7
TGTGCCAGCAGGCGTGACACCGGGAGCTCCTACGAGCAGTACTTC
CASRRDTGSSYEQYF
>TRBV29-1|-|-|TRBJ2-1
TGCAGCGTTGAAGTTCCGGCTAGCTCCTACAATGAGCAGTTCTTC
CSVEVPASSYNEQFF
>TRBV27|-|-|TRBJ1-1
TGTGCCAGCAGTTTATACGGACAGAGGAACACTGAAGCTTTCTTT
CASSLYGQRNTEAFF
>TRBV4-1|once|-|TRBJ1-4
TGCGCCAGCAGCCAAGAGGGGCCAGGGGAGGGTGAAAAACTGTTTTTT
CASSQEGPGEGEKLFF
>TRBV7-8|-|-|TRBJ1-5
TGTGCCAGCAGCTTAGGACACAATCAGCCCCAGCATTTT
CASSLGHNQPQHF
>TRBV7-2|-|TRBD2|TRBJ2-5
TGTGCCAGCAGCTTAGTTGGCGGGGCTAGCGGGGGGCAAGAGACCCAGTACTTC
CASSLVGGASGGQETQYF
>TRBV5-1|-|-|TRBJ1-1
TGCGCCAGCAGCTCCACAGGGAACACTGAAGCTTTCTTT
CASSSTGNTEAFF
>TRBV28|-|TRBD1|TRBJ1-4
TGTGCCAGCAGCGGGGGACAGGGTCGTGAAAAACTGTTTTTT
CASSGGQGREKLFF
>TRBV6-1|-|TRBD1|TRBJ1-6
TGTGCCAGCAGTAACTCAGGGGGCAGTTCACCCCTCCACTTT
CASSNSGGSSPLHF
>TRBV29-1|-|TRBD1|TRBJ2-2
TGCAGCGTTGGGCCCGGGACAGGTATACCCGGGGAGCTGTTTTTT
CSVGPGTGIPGELFF
>TRBV6-6|-|TRBD1|TRBJ2-7
TGTGCCAGCAGTGAGGGGACAGGGCCACCCTACGAGCAGTACTTC
CASSEGTGPPYEQYF
>TRBV6-1|-|TRBD1|TRBJ2-7
TGTGCCAGCAGGGCGGGCCGGGACAGGGACAACGAGCAGTACTTC
CASRAGRDRDNEQYF
>TRBV6-1|-|-|TRBJ1-3
TGTGCCAGCAGTGAAGCCTGGGAGGGAAACACCATATATTTT
CASSEAWEGNTIYF
>TRBV14|-|TRBD1|TRBJ1-6
TGTGCCAGCAGCATAGGGACAGTTACTAATTCACCCCTCCACTTT
CASSIGTVTNSPLHF
>TRBV2|-|TRBD1|TRBJ1-1
TGTGCCAGTGAGACAGGGCAATACACTGAAGCTTTCTTT
CASETGQYTEAFF
>TRBV4-2|-|-|TRBJ2-6
TGTGCCAGCAGCCAAGACGGTTTGGCAGGGGTGAGCTCTGGGGCCAACGTCCTGACTTTC
CASSQDGLAGVSSGANVLTF
>TRBV11-2|-|TRBD2|TRBJ2-7
TGTGCCAGCAGCTTAGGTAGCGGGGGCTACGAGCAGTACTTC
CASSLGSGGYEQYF
>TRBV6-6|-|TRBD1|TRBJ1-4
TGTGCCAGCAGGTCTTCCGCGACAGGGGTTGAAAAACTGTTTTTT
CASRSSATGVEKLFF
>TRBV3-2|-|-|TRBJ2-7
TGTGCCAGCAGCCAATATCAGTACTTC
CASSQYQYF
>TRBV29-1|few|TRBD2|TRBJ2-5
TGCAGCGTTGGTAAAGGGACTAGCTCCCAAGAGACCCAGTACTTC
CSVGKGTSSQETQYF
>TRBV5-4|-|TRBD1|TRBJ2-5
TGTGCCAGCAGCTTGCGCAGGACAGGGGAAGGGATGGGAGAGACCCAGTACTTC
CASSLRRTGEGMGETQYF
>TRBV25-1|few|TRBD1|TRBJ1-1
TGTGCCAGCATGAAACAGGGGGGAAGTATCACTGAAGCTTTCTTT
CASMKQGGSITEAFF
>TRBV12-5|once|TRBD1|TRBJ1-1
TGTGCTAGTGGTTTAGGACAGGGGAGGACTGAAGCTTTCTTT
CASGLGQGRTEAFF
>TRBV6-6|few|TRBD1|TRBJ1-5
TGTGCCAGCAGTTTCCCAGGACAGGGGGATCAGCCCCAGCATTTT
CASSFPGQGDQPQHF
>TRBV5-1|-|-|TRBJ2-2
TGCGCCAGCTCTGGACAGATGAACACCGGGGAGCTGTTTTTT
CASSGQMNTGELFF
>TRBV6-1|-|-|TRBJ2-2
TGTGCCAGCAGTAATTTACAGGGTACCGGGGAGCTGTTTTTT
CASSNLQGTGELFF
>TRBV7-8|few|-|TRBJ1-4
TGTGCCAGCAGCTTAGACGGTGGGCCTCTTAATGAAAAACTGTTTTTT
CASSLDGGPLNEKLFF
>TRBV5-4|-|-|TRBJ1-2
TGTGCCAGCAGCTCCAGGGATTTATATGGCTACACCTTC
CASSSRDLYGYTF
>TRBV10-1|-|-|TRBJ1-6
TGCGCCAGCAGTGCAGGGCCATCACCCCTCCACTTT
CASSAGPSPLHF
>TRBV7-9|-|-|TRBJ1-4
TGTGCCAGCAGCGCGACGGAGGAGCCAACTAATGAAAAACTGTTTTTT
CASSATEEPTNEKLFF
>TRBV7-9|-|-|TRBJ2-4
TGTGCCAGCAGCTTATCACCGACAGGTCTGGACAAAAACATTCAGTACTTC
CASSLSPTGLDKNIQYF
>TRBV6-1|-|-|TRBJ1-2
TGTGCCAGCACCACCGGACAGTCTGGCGGCTACACCTTC
CASTTGQSGGYTF
>TRBV11-3|-|TRBD1|TRBJ2-2
TGTGCCAGCAGCTTAGAATCCGGGACAGGGACCGGGGAGCTGTTTTTT
CASSLESGTGTGELFF
>TRBV5-6|once|-|TRBJ2-7
TGTGCCAGCAGCTGGGCTCGCGCCTACGAGCAGTACTTC
CASSWARAYEQYF
>TRBV29-1|-|-|TRBJ2-4
TGCAGCGTTGAAACACGATTAGCCAAAAACATTCAGTACTTC
CSVETRLAKNIQYF
>TRBV5-1|-|TRBD1|TRBJ2-3
TGCGCCAGCATCCAGGGGGCAGGGGCAGATACGCAGTATTTT
CASIQGAGADTQYF
>TRBV28|-|TRBD1|TRBJ1-2
TGTGCCAGCAGTTCGGGACAGGGGGCGTTCTATGGCTACACCTTC
CASSSGQGAFYGYTF
>TRBV7-9|-|TRBD1|TRBJ2-1
TGTGCCAGCAGCTTCGGGACAGGGGGCAAAACCGAGCAGTTCTTC
CASSFGTGGKTEQFF
>TRBV15|-|-|TRBJ1-5
TGTGCCACCGGAGGGCGATATAACAATCAGCCCCAGCATTTT
CATGGRYNNQPQHF
>TRBV25-1|-|TRBD2|TRBJ2-2
TGTGCCAGCATCGGCGCTAGCGGGGGGGCCGCCGGGGAGCTGTTTTTT
CASIGASGGAAGELFF
>TRBV6-1|-|-|TRBJ1-5
TGTGCCAGCAGTGAGTCAGGGGCCAATCAGCCCCAGCATTTT
CASSESGANQPQHF
>TRBV14|-|-|TRBJ2-7
TGTGCCAGCAGCCAAGCCAGGGTCTACGAGCAGTACTTC
CASSQARVYEQYF
>TRBV18|-|TRBD1|TRBJ2-3
TGTGCCAGCTCAAGTAACCGGGACAGGGGCACAGATACGCAGTATTTT
CASSSNRDRGTDTQYF
>TRBV6-5|-|TRBD1|TRBJ2-7
TGTGCCAGCAGACAGGGACAGGGCGCCTACGAGCAGTACTTC
CASRQGQGAYEQYF
>TRBV6-6|-|TRBD1|TRBJ1-5
TGTGCCAGCAGTTACCGACAGGGCGCTGGGAATCAGCCCCAGCATTTT
CASSYRQGAGNQPQHF
>TRBV15|-|-|TRBJ2-3
TGTGCCACCAGCAGATCCGTCCCGGATACGCAGTATTTT
CATSRSVPDTQYF